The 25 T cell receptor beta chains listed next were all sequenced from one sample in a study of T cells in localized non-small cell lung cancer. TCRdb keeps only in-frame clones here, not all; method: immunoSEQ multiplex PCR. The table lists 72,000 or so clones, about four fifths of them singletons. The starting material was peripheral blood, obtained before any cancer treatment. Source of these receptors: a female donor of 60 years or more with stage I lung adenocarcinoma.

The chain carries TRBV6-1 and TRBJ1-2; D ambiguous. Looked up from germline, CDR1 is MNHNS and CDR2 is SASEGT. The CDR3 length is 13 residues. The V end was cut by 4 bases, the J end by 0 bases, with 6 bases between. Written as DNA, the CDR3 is TGTGCCAGCAGTGTTGAGACTAACTATGGCTACACCTTC. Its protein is CASSVETNYGYTF.

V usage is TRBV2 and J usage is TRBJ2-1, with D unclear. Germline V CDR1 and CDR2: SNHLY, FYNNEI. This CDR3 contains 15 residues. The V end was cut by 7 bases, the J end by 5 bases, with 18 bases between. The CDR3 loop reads CASKANPVQNNEQFF. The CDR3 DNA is TGTGCCAGCAAAGCTAATCCGGTCCAGAACAATGAGCAGTTCTTC.

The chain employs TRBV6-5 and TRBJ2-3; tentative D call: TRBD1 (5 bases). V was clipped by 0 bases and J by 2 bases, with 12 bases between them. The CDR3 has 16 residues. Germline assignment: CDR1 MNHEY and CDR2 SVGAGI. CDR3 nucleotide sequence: TGTGCCAGCAGTTACTCGACTCAGGGTGTCACAGATACGCAGTATTTT. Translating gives CASSYSTQGVTDTQYF.

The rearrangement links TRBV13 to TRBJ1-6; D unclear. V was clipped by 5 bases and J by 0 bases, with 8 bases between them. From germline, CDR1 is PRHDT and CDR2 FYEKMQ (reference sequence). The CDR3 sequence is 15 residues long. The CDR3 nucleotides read TGTGCCAGCAGCGAAGAGGGCTCCTATAATTCACCCCTCCACTTT. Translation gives CASSEEGSYNSPLHF.

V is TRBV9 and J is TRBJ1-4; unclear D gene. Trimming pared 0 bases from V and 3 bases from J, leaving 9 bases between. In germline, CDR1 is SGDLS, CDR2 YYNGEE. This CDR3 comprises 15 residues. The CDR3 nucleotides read TGTGCCAGCAGCGTAGGGGCGGTCTCTAATGAAAAACTGTTTTTT. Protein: CASSVGAVSNEKLFF.

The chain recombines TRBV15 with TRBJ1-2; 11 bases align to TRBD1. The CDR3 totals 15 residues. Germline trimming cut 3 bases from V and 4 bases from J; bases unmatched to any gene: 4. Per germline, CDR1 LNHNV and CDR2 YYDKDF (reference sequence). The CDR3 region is CATSRDRGLSYGYTF. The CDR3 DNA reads TGTGCCACCAGCAGGGACAGGGGGCTGTCCTATGGCTACACCTTC.

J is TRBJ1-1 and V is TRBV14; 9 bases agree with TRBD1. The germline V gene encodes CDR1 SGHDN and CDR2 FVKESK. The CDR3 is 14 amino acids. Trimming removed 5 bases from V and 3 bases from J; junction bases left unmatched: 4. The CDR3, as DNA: TGTGCCAGCAGCAGGGGACAGGGCTACACTGAAGCTTTCTTT. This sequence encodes CASSRGQGYTEAFF.

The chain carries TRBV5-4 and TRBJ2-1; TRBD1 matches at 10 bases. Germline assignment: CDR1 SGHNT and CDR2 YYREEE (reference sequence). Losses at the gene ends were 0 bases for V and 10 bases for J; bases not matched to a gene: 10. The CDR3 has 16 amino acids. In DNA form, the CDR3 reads TGTGCCAGCAGCTTGGGGGGCCGGGACAGGGGTCCCGAGCAGTTCTTC. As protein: CASSLGGRDRGPEQFF.

This CDR3 is CASSLAGSWVVDTEAFF. The CDR3 DNA reads as TGTGCCAGCAGCTTAGCGGGGTCTTGGGTTGTGGACACTGAAGCTTTCTTT. The rearrangement joins TRBV7-8 to TRBJ1-1; unclear D gene. Deletions cut 0 bases from V and 3 bases from J, with 17 bases between. Germline CDR1 SGHVS, CDR2 FQNEAQ. This CDR3 is 17 amino acids long.

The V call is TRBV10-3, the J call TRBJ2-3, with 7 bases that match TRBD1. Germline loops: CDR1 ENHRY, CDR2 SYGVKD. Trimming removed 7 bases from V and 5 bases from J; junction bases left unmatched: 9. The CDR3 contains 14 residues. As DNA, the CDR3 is TGTGCCATCACCGACAGGGCAGAAATAGATACGCAGTATTTT. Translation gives CAITDRAEIDTQYF.

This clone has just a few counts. The CDR3 loop reads CASSLGEAGVAKNIQYF. The CDR3 DNA sequence: TGTGCCAGCAGCTTGGGGGAGGCGGGGGTAGCCAAAAACATTCAGTACTTC. The chain carries TRBV5-6 and TRBJ2-4; 7 bases map to TRBD2. Trimming cost V 0 bases and J 0 bases; bases outside gene matches: 6. Germline loops: CDR1 SGHDT, CDR2 YYEEEE. This CDR3 contains 17 residues. The entire variable domain, with the rest obtained from reference TRBV5-6 and TRBJ2-4, is as follows: DAGVTQSPTHLIKTRGQQVTLRCSPKSGHDTVSWYQQALGQGPQFIFQYYEEEERQRGNFPDRFSGHQFPNYSSELNVNALLLGDSALYLCASSLGEAGVAKNIQYFGAGTRLSVL.

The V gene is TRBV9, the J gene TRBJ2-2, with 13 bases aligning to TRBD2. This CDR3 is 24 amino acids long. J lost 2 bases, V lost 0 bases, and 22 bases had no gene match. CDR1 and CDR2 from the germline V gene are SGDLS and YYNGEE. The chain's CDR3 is CASSVEQGSGTSGIDYFNTGELFF. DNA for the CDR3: TGTGCCAGCAGCGTAGAACAAGGCTCCGGGACTAGCGGGATCGATTACTTTAACACCGGGGAGCTGTTTTTT.

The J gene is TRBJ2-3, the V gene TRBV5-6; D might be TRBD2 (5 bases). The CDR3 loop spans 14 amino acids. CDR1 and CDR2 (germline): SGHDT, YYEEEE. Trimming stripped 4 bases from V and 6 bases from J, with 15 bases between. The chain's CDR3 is CASSHPTIADTQYF. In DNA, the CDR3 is TGTGCCAGCAGCCATCCCACTATAGCGGATACGCAGTATTTT.

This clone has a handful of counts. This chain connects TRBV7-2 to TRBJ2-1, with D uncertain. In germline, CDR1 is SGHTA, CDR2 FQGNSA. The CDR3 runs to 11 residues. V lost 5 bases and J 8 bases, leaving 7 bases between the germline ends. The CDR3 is CASSPLHEQFF. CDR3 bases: TGTGCCAGCAGCCCCCTCCATGAGCAGTTCTTC.

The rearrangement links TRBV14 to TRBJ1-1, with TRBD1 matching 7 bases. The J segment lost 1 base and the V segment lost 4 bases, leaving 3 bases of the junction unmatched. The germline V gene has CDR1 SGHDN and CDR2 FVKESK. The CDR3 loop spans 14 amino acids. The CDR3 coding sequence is TGTGCCAGCAGCCGACAGGGCCAGAACACTGAAGCTTTCTTT. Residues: CASSRQGQNTEAFF.

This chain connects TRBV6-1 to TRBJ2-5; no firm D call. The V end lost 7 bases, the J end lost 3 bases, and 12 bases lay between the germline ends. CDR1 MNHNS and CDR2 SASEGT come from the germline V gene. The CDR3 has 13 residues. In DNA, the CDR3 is TGTGCCAGCAATCGAGAGAAGGAAGAGACCCAGTACTTC. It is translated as CASNREKEETQYF.

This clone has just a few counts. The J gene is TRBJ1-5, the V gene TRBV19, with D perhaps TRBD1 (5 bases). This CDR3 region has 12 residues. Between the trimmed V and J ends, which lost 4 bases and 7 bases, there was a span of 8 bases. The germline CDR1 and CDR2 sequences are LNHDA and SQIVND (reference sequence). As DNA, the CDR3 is TGTGCCAGTAGTAGGGGGGGACAGCCCCAGCATTTT. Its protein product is CASSRGGQPQHF. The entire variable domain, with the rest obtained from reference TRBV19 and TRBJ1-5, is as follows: DGGITQSPKYLFRKEGQNVTLSCEQNLNHDAMYWYRQDPGQGLRLIYYSQIVNDFQKGDIAEGYSVSREKKESFPLTVTSAQKNPTAFYLCASSRGGQPQHFGDGTRLSIL.

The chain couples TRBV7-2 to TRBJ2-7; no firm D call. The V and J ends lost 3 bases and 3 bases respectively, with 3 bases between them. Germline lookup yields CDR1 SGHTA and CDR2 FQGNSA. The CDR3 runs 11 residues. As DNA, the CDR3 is TGTGCCAGCAGCTTCGACTACGAGCAGTACTTC. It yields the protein CASSFDYEQYF.

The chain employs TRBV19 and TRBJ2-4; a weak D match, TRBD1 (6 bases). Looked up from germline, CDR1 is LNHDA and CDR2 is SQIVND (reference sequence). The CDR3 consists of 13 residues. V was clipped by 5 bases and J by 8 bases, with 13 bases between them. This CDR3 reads CASSSAGAYIQYF. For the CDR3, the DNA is TGTGCCAGTAGTTCGGCAGGGGCATACATTCAGTACTTC.

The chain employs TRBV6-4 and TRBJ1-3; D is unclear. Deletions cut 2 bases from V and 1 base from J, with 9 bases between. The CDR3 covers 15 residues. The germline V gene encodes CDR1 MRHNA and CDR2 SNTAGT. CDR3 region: CASSDRARSGNTIYF. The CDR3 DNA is TGTGCCAGCAGTGACAGGGCACGGTCTGGAAACACCATATATTTT.

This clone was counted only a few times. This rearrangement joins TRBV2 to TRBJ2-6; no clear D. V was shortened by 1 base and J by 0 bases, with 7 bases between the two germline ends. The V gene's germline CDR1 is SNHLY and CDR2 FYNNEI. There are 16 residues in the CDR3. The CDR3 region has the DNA TGTGCCAGCAGTGAAGGGCAGCGCTCTGGGGCCAACGTCCTGACTTTC. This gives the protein CASSEGQRSGANVLTF. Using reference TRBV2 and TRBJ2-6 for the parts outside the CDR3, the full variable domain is EPEVTQTPSHQVTQMGQEVILRCVPISNHLYFYWYRQILGQKVEFLVSFYNNEISEKSEIFDDQFSVERPDGSNFTLKIRSTKLEDSAMYFCASSEGQRSGANVLTFGAGSRLTVL.

CDR3 region: CASSESGRGRTEAFF. The CDR3 nucleotides are TGCGCCAGCAGTGAGTCCGGCAGGGGGCGGACTGAAGCTTTCTTT. The V gene is TRBV10-1, the J gene TRBJ1-1; 8 nucleotides agree with TRBD1. Germline CDR1 WNHNN, CDR2 SYGVQD (reference sequence). Trimming at V came to 0 bases and at J to 5 bases, leaving 5 bases not matched to a gene. The length of the CDR3 is 15 residues.

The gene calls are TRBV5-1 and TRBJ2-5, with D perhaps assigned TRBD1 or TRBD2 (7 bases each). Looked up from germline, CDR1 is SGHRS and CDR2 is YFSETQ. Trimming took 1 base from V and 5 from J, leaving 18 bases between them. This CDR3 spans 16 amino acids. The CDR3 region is CASSLSTGGQFETQYF. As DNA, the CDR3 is TGCGCCAGCAGCTTGTCTACGGGGGGACAGTTCGAGACCCAGTACTTC.

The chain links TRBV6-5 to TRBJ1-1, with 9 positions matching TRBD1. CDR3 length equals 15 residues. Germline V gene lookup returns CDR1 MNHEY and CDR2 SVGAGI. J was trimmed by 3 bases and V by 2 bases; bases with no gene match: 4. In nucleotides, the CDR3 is TGTGCCAGCAGTTACGTAGGACAGGGGTACACTGAAGCTTTCTTT. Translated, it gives CASSYVGQGYTEAFF.

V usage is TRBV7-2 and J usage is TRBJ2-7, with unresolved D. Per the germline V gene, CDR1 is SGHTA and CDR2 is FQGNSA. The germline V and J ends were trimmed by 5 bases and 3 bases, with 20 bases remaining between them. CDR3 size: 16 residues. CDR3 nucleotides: TGTGCCAGCAGCCCCGATGGGCGCCTTCTCGACTACGAGCAGTACTTC. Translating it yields CASSPDGRLLDYEQYF.